This paragraph covers one TCR beta chain sequence. Its antigen is as yet unknown. This entry is derived from a study of cytomegalovirus exposure and HLA in healthy donors. Study findings and constraints: Analyzed later, association rates of TCRs varied across HLA loci, with DRB1 most and HLA-C fewest.

With 5 bases clipped from V and 5 bases from J, the junction kept 6 bases outside the gene matches. The CDR3 covers 14 residues. The V gene's germline CDR1 is SEHNR and CDR2 FQNEAQ (reference sequence). It was with 60 Vbeta and 13 Jbeta primers that the PCR ran. This table comes from immunoSEQ multiplex PCR, and its TCRdb copy is limited to in-frame clones, with some not included. This sample has more than 150,000 clones; about four fifths occur once, and the top ten carry 1.6%. This receptor was identified in a man between 50 and 59 years old in good health and CMV-seronegative. The V call is TRBV7-9, the J call TRBJ2-5; 9 bases line up with TRBD1. The sample was PBMCs. The CDR3 loop is CASSPQGARETQYF. CDR3 DNA sequence: TGTGCCAGCAGCCCACAGGGGGCTCGGGAGACCCAGTACTTC.